The clone carrying this T cell receptor (beta chain) has a count of ten or more. The CDR3 spans 14 residues. V dropped 6 bases and J dropped 3 bases, with 14 bases sitting between them. The sample comes from a study of neurological immune-mediated disorders. TCRdb re-called the 5' RACE reads with MiXCR, one entry per CDR3 protein. The table shows 50,000 to 70,000 distinct CDR3 sequences, with 3.5% to 5% occurring only once. Sequenced sample: PBMCs. This clonotype originated in a man aged 30-40 years with multiple sclerosis. This sequence joins TRBV12-3 or TRBV12-4 and TRBJ2-5; the D gene is possibly TRBD1 (6 bases). The DNA for the CDR3 is TGTGCCAGCAGCACCCGCGAGGGGGAAGAGACCCAGTACTTC. It yields the protein CASSTREGEETQYF.